These T cell receptor beta chains were read from a single sample in a study of blood T cell repertoires in COVID-19. Here immunoSEQ multiplex PCR was the method, and the copy in TCRdb shows in-frame clones only, minus some. The sample carries 250,000 to 300,000 clones, approximately 85% recorded once. Sequences were obtained from PBMCs or T cells enriched from blood (not recorded which). The receptors shown here come from a woman in her fifties or sixties who had recovered from COVID-19. The conserved cysteine and the conserved F or W are not part of the CDR3 here. Expanded clones are given a class, and other clones once, few, many or no size at all.

J: TRBJ2-3; V: TRBV5-1; size: -; CDR3: ASTTSGADTDTQY
J: TRBJ2-1; V: TRBV7-8; size: -; CDR3: ASSLGGGSVSYNEQF
J: TRBJ2-7; V: TRBV10-1; size: -; CDR3: ASEIAGASYEQY
J: TRBJ2-7; V: TRBV11-2; size: once; CDR3: ASSLVQEGGEQY
J: TRBJ1-2; V: TRBV28; size: few; CDR3: ASSFAGTGMGYGYT
J: TRBJ2-1; V: TRBV2; size: -; CDR3: ASSTGTSGSNEQF
J: TRBJ1-4; V: TRBV2; size: -; CDR3: ASKIDRTNEKLF
J: TRBJ1-5; V: TRBV2; size: -; CDR3: ASSEAGTGRHQPQH
J: TRBJ2-7; V: TRBV5-4; size: -; CDR3: ASSSYTSGLPEQY
J: TRBJ2-3; V: TRBV15; size: once; CDR3: ATSRDAPGLYTQY
J: TRBJ2-1; V: TRBV5-8; size: -; CDR3: ASGWGQAYNEQF
J: TRBJ2-2; V: TRBV11-1; size: -; CDR3: ASSSGQVATGELF
J: TRBJ1-4; V: TRBV29-1; size: once; CDR3: SVEKRGTDEKLF
J: TRBJ2-7; V: TRBV4-2; size: -; CDR3: ASSGSGQGVGEQY
J: TRBJ2-2; V: TRBV11-2; size: -; CDR3: ASSSAGQANHRELF
J: TRBJ2-4; V: TRBV6-2/TRBV6-3; size: -; CDR3: ASSPNRLLAKNIQY
J: TRBJ1-2; V: TRBV28; size: few; CDR3: ASTPWDSVYGYT
J: TRBJ1-2; V: TRBV5-1; size: -; CDR3: ASSLGTGNGYT
J: TRBJ2-2; V: TRBV9; size: -; CDR3: ASTTGGWDTGELF
J: TRBJ1-1; V: TRBV5-1; size: -; CDR3: ASSFTGAGNTEAF
J: TRBJ2-7; V: TRBV7-2; size: -; CDR3: ASSLARGEQY
J: TRBJ2-7; V: TRBV27; size: -; CDR3: ASSLGTGSYEQY
J: TRBJ2-1; V: TRBV14; size: -; CDR3: ASSQDLALGDNEQF